Here is one T cell receptor (beta chain) with its context. The record originates from a study of molecular identifiers for immune sequencing clone quantification. The wider study: Replicates involved a five-way split of RNA from around 18,000 or 91,000 naive CD8 cells, with sequencing of four.

TCRdb reanalysed the PCR reads using MiXCR and keeps one entry per CDR3 protein. This table has 60,000 to 70,000 distinct CDR3 sequences, 17% appearing once. Germline values: CDR1 LNHDA, CDR2 SQIVND (reference sequence). V dropped 4 bases and J dropped 7; count of bases not matched to a gene: 9. The CDR3 sequence is 14 residues long. Naive CD8 libraries used about 20,000 to 1,100,000 sorted cells and 10%, 30% or 50% RNA. When naive CD8 T cells were sorted, they were gated as CD8+CD4-CCR7+CD45RA+. The genes are TRBV19 and TRBJ2-5; 7 bases match TRBD2. Sequencing was performed on naive CD8+ T cells from blood, with Jurkat cell RNA spiked in. Regarding subset: FACS-sorted CD8+CD4-CCR7+CD45RA+ naive T cells. This clonotype originated in a human donor in good health. Some libraries in this study had Jurkat cell RNA spiked in. The CDR3 DNA is TGTGCCAGTAGTACGGCTAGCGGTCTTGGGACCCAGTACTTC. It translates to CASSTASGLGTQYF. The complete variable domain, with remaining parts taken from reference TRBV19 and TRBJ2-5, reads DGGITQSPKYLFRKEGQNVTLSCEQNLNHDAMYWYRQDPGQGLRLIYYSQIVNDFQKGDIAEGYSVSREKKESFPLTVTSAQKNPTAFYLCASSTASGLGTQYFGPGTRLLVL.